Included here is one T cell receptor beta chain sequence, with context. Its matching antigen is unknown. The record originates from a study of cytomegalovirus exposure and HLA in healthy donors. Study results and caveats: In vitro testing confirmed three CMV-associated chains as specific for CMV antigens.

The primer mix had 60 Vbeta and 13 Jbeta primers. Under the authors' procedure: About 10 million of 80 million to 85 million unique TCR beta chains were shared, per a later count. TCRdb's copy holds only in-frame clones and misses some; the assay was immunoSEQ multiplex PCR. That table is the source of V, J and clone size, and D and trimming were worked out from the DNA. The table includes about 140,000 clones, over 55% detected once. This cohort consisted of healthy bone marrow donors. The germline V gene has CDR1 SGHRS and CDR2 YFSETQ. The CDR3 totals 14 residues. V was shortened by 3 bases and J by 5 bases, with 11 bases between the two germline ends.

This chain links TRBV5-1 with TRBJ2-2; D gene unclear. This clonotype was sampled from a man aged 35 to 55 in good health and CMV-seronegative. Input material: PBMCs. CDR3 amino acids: CASSSSVETGELFF. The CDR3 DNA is TGCGCCAGCAGCTCATCTGTTGAGACCGGGGAGCTGTTTTTT.